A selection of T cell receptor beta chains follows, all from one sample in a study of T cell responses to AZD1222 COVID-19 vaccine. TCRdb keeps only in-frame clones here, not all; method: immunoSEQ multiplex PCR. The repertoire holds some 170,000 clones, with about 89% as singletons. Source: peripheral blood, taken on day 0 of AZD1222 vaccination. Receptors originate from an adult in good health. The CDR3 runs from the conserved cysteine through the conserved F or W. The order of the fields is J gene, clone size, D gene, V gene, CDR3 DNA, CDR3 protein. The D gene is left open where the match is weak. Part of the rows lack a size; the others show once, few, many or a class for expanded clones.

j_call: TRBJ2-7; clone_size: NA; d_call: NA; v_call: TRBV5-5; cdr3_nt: TGTGCCAGCAGGTTAACGGGCCGCACCTACGAGCAGTACTTC; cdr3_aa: CASRLTGRTYEQYF
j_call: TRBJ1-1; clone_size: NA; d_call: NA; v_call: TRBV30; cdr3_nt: TGTGCCTGGAGTGTAATGGGACTGCACAGGGAAGCTTTCTTT; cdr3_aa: CAWSVMGLHREAFF
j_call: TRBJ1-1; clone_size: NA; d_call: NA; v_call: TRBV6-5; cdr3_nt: TGTGCCAGCAGTCCCATGGACAGAGTGACTGAAGCTTTCTTT; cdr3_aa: CASSPMDRVTEAFF
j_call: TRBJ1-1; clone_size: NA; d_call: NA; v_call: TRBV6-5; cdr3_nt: TGTGCCAGCAGTTACTATTATGGTGACACTGAAGCTTTCTTT; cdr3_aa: CASSYYYGDTEAFF
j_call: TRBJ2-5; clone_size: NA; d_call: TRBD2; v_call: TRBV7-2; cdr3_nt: TGTGCCAGCAGCGGTGCGGCTAGCGGGAGTCAAGAGACCCAGTACTTC; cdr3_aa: CASSGAASGSQETQYF
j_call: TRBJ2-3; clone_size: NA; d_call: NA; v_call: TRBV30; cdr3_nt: TGTGCCTGGAGTGTTAGGGCAGATACGCAGTATTTT; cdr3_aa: CAWSVRADTQYF
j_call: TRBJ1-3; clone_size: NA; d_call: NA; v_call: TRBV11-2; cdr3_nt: TGTGCCAGCAGCTTAGGGGGACACCTTGGAAACACCATATATTTT; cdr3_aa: CASSLGGHLGNTIYF
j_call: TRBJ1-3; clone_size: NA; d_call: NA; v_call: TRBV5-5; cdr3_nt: TGTGCCAGCACCACCGCAGGGAGATTCGGAAACACCATATATTTT; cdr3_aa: CASTTAGRFGNTIYF
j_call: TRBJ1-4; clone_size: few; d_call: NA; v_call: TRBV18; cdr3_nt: TGTGCCAGCTCCCGGGAGATAAAAACTAATGAAAAACTGTTTTTT; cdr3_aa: CASSREIKTNEKLFF
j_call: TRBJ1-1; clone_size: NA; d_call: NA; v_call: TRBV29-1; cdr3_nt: TGCAGCGTGACAGAGAACACTGAAGCTTTCTTT; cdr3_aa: CSVTENTEAFF
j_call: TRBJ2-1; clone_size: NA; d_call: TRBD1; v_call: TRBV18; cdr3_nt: TGTGCCAGCTCATCGGGACAGGGTTATGGAGGCGAGCAGTTCTTC; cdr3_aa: CASSSGQGYGGEQFF
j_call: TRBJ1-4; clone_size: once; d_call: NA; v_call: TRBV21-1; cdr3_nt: TGTGCCAGCAGCAAAGGGACAGGGGATGAAAAACTGTTTTTT; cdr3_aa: CASSKGTGDEKLFF
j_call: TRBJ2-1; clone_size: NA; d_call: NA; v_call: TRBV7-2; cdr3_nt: TGTGCCAGCAGCTCGCGCGGTAGTGGGTATAGTGAGCAGTTCTTC; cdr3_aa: CASSSRGSGYSEQFF
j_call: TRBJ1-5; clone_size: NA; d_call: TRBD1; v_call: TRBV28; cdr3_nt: TGTGCCAGCAGCACCATTGGGACAGGAAAGGATCAGCCCCAGCATTTT; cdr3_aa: CASSTIGTGKDQPQHF
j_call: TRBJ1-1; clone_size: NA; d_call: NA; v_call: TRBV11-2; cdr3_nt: TGTGCCAGCAGCTTAGATCGTGGGGGATGGGACACTGAAGCTTTCTTT; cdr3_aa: CASSLDRGGWDTEAFF
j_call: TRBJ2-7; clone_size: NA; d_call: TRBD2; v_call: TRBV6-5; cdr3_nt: TGTGCCAGCAGTTATGGGGGGGTGGAGCAGTACTTC; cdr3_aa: CASSYGGVEQYF